The clone carrying this TCR beta chain appeared many times. The CDR3 runs 17 residues. Germline lookup yields CDR1 DFQATT and CDR2 SNEGSKA (reference sequence). V was pared by 1 base and J by 1 base, with 7 bases of the junction left unmatched. This entry belongs to a study of neurological immune-mediated disorders. The time point denotes: technical triplicate 1. TCRdb processed the 5' RACE reads anew with MiXCR; each CDR3 protein has one entry. The data contain about 38,000 distinct CDR3 sequences, approximately 10% of them singletons. The chain carries TRBV20-1 and TRBJ2-3, with 11 bases fitting TRBD2. The receptor comes from a man aged 55 to 70 with HTLV-1-associated myelopathy (HAM/TSP). Sequencing was performed on PBMCs. The CDR3 DNA sequence: TGCAGTGCTAGAGGTAGCGGGAGGGCCGGTGGCACAGATACGCAGTATTTT. Translated, it gives CSARGSGRAGGTDTQYF.